This entry describes one T cell receptor beta chain. Its antigen is currently unknown. A read error may account for a junction end that differs from germline. This entry belongs to a study of breast tumors, draining lymph nodes, adjacent tissues. TCRdb re-analysed the multiplex PCR reads in MiXCR, keeping a single row per CDR3 protein. The sample includes around 250,000 distinct CDR3 sequences, under 40% of them seen just once. Study-wide results and caveats: Tumor T cell lymph node origin was a supported hypothesis, not proven.

This CDR3 spans 13 amino acids. Germline V gene sequence: CDR1 MRHNA, CDR2 SNTAGT. Axillary draining lymph nodes of breast cancer patients supplied the node samples. This chain connects TRBV6-4 to TRBJ2-5; 7 bases line up with TRBD1. The sequence was collected from a female donor with breast cancer. Some clones in this sample may be carry-over from other donors' samples. Sample: axillary lymph node tissue. CDR3 sequence reads: CASSPRAGGTQYF. Written as DNA, the CDR3 is TGCGCCAGCAGTCCCCGCGCAGGGGGGACCCAGTACTTC.